These 25 T cell receptor beta chains were sequenced from one sample in a study of blood T cell repertoires in COVID-19. TCRdb's table, derived via immunoSEQ multiplex PCR, lists solely in-frame clones and lacks some. The sample gives roughly 130,000 clones, roughly 80% of which show up once; about a sixth is in the top ten. The sequencing input was peripheral blood. All receptors derive from a woman in her forties or fifties with acute or convalescent COVID-19.

The chain employs TRBV29-1 and TRBJ2-1; TRBD1 aligns across 7 bases. CDR1 is SQVTM, CDR2 ANQGSEA, per germline. V shed 3 bases, J shed 0 bases, and the junction held 2 bases outside the gene matches. The CDR3 consists of 14 residues. Here the CDR3 reads CSVEDRPSYNEQFF. CDR3 sequence (DNA): TGCAGCGTTGAGGACAGGCCCTCCTACAATGAGCAGTTCTTC.

V and J are TRBV19 and TRBJ1-2; maybe TRBD1 (5 bases). Germline CDR1 is LNHDA and CDR2 is SQIVND (reference sequence). The ends were cut back, 4 bases at V and 4 bases at J, with 16 bases in the middle. This CDR3 region has 15 residues. The CDR3 DNA reads TGTGCCAGTAGTACTCTGAAGGGGCATGGCTATGGCTACACCTTC. Translating gives CASSTLKGHGYGYTF.

Of note for this clone: The same CDR3 also results from other DNA sequences found in this sample. The chain has TRBV18 and TRBJ1-5; 9 positions match TRBD1. The CDR3 is made up of 13 amino acids. Germline assignment: CDR1 KGHSH and CDR2 LQKENI. V gave up 6 bases and J gave up 4 bases; unmatched junction bases: 1. Here the CDR3 DNA reads TGTGCCAGCTCCGGACAGGGGAATCAGCCCCAGCATTTT. It specifies CASSGQGNQPQHF.

V and J are TRBV18 and TRBJ1-3, with a tentative D call TRBD1 (5 bases). The germline CDR1 and CDR2 sequences are KGHSH and LQKENI. Trimming left V 3 bases short and J 5 bases short, with 11 bases between. This CDR3 has 14 residues. This chain's CDR3 is CASSPQGRRNTIYF. The CDR3 DNA reads TGTGCCAGCTCACCCCAGGGTAGGCGAAACACCATATATTTT.

The chain links TRBV15 to TRBJ1-6; 9 nucleotides align to TRBD1. The V and J ends lost 3 bases and 7 bases, in that order; junction bases with no gene match: 7. The CDR3 contains 16 residues. Germline CDR1 is LNHNV and CDR2 is YYDKDF (reference sequence). The CDR3 here is CATSSTGQGTNSPLHF. CDR3 coding DNA: TGTGCCACCAGCAGTACGGGACAGGGCACCAATTCACCCCTCCACTTT.

J is TRBJ1-2 and V is TRBV6-5, with TRBD1 as a possible D gene (5 bases). The germline V and J ends were trimmed by 0 bases and 8 bases, with 10 bases remaining between them. Germline V gene sequence: CDR1 MNHEY, CDR2 SVGAGI. The CDR3 totals 13 residues. The DNA of the CDR3 is TGTGCCAGCAGTTACTCTACAGGATGGGGCTACACCTTC. Encoded protein: CASSYSTGWGYTF.

This rearrangement joins TRBV6-5 to TRBJ1-1, with unresolved D. V lost 11 bases, J lost 5 bases, and 18 bases lay in between. CDR1 and CDR2 (germline): MNHEY, SVGAGI. The CDR3 spans 13 residues. The DNA of the CDR3 is TGTGCCTCCCAAGAGCGGGATCGAACTGAAGCTTTCTTT. Translated, it gives CASQERDRTEAFF.

The table lists this clone with a few counts. The chain joins TRBV25-1 to TRBJ2-1, with a weak D call TRBD1 (6 bases). V was shortened by 4 bases and J by 5 bases, with 15 bases between the two germline ends. The CDR3 covers 15 residues. Per germline, CDR1 MGHDK and CDR2 SYGVNS. CDR3 sequence: CASSVWGRGDNEQFF. CDR3 nucleotide sequence: TGTGCCAGCAGTGTATGGGGGCGCGGTGACAATGAGCAGTTCTTC.

This chain links TRBV7-2 with TRBJ2-7; possible D gene TRBD2, 6 bases. The CDR3 contains 16 residues. Germline V gene data show CDR1 as SGHTA and CDR2 as FQGNSA. Between the trimmed V and J ends, which lost 1 base and 4 bases, there was a span of 17 bases. The CDR3 reads CASSLVPGVDRYEQYF. DNA for the CDR3: TGTGCCAGCAGCTTAGTCCCGGGGGTGGATCGGTACGAGCAGTACTTC. Full variable domain (remainder filled in from reference TRBV7-2 and TRBJ2-7): GAGVSQSPSNKVTEKGKDVELRCDPISGHTALYWYRQSLGQGLEFLIYFQGNSAPDKSGLPSDRFSAERTGGSVSTLTIQRTQQEDSAVYLCASSLVPGVDRYEQYFGPGTRLTVT.

This sequence joins TRBV6-1 and TRBJ1-3; 8 nucleotides agree with TRBD1. There are 15 residues in the CDR3. J gave up 3 bases and V 1 base, and 2 bases lay outside the gene matches. Germline values: CDR1 MNHNS, CDR2 SASEGT. For the CDR3, the DNA is TGTGCCAGCAGTGAAGGGACAGGGCATGGAAACACCATATATTTT. Its translation is CASSEGTGHGNTIYF.

This rearrangement joins TRBV10-3 to TRBJ1-1, with D perhaps matching TRBD1 (6 bases). The germline CDR1 and CDR2 sequences are ENHRY and SYGVKD. This CDR3 has 13 residues. V lost 0 bases to trimming and J lost 6 bases, with 8 bases between them. CDR3 protein: CAISESGGPEAFF. The CDR3 nucleotides are TGTGCCATCAGTGAGTCAGGGGGACCTGAAGCTTTCTTT.

This clone was observed a handful of times. CDR3 sequence: CASSSYRGLETEAFF. In DNA form, the CDR3 reads TGTGCCAGCAGTTCTTACAGGGGGCTGGAGACTGAAGCTTTCTTT. This chain connects TRBV27 to TRBJ1-1, with TRBD1 matching 9 bases. V gave up 4 bases and J gave up 5 bases; unmatched junction bases: 8. Germline V gene sequence: CDR1 MNHEY, CDR2 SMNVEV (reference sequence). The CDR3 runs to 15 residues.

This chain uses TRBV6-5 with TRBJ2-7, with D maybe TRBD1 (5 bases). V lost 6 bases and J lost 4, with 13 bases in between. Germline V CDR1 and CDR2: MNHEY, SVGAGI. This CDR3 has 13 amino acids. CDR3 region: CASSLGQGYEQYF. Here the CDR3 DNA reads TGTGCCAGCAGCTTAGGGCAGGGTTACGAGCAGTACTTC.

The chain employs TRBV11-2 and TRBJ2-3; D uncertain. The CDR3 consists of 14 residues. V was trimmed by 0 bases and J by 4 bases, leaving 8 bases between them. CDR1 SGHAT and CDR2 FQNNGV come from the germline V gene. In nucleotides, the CDR3 is TGTGCCAGCAGCTTAGAACGCGTCTCAGATACGCAGTATTTT. The encoded protein is CASSLERVSDTQYF. Supplemented by reference TRBV11-2 and TRBJ2-3, the full variable domain reads EAGVAQSPRYKIIEKRQSVAFWCNPISGHATLYWYQQILGQGPKLLIQFQNNGVVDDSQLPKDRFSAERLKGVDSTLKIQPAKLEDSAVYLCASSLERVSDTQYFGPGTRLTVL.

The chain couples TRBV12-5 to TRBJ1-2, with 8 bases aligning to TRBD1. Trimming took 6 bases from V and 1 from J; bases not matched to a gene: 7. Germline assignment: CDR1 LGHNT and CDR2 FRNRAP. The CDR3 spans 15 residues. CDR3 in amino acids: CASGFAGQVNYGYTF. CDR3 nucleotides: TGTGCTAGTGGCTTCGCGGGACAGGTTAACTATGGCTACACCTTC.

V gene TRBV30 combines with J gene TRBJ1-2, with D tentatively TRBD1 (6 bases). V was shortened by 7 bases and J by 4 bases, with 16 bases between the two germline ends. CDR3 length: 13 residues. Germline values: CDR1 GTSNPN, CDR2 SVGIG (reference sequence). The CDR3: CASLWGLGYGYTF. CDR3 in DNA: TGTGCCTCTTTGTGGGGGCTTGGCTATGGCTACACCTTC.

The CDR3 nucleotides are TGTGCCAGCAGCCCAATGGAGGGGCGCGTCTATGGCTACACCTTC. Translation: CASSPMEGRVYGYTF. V and J are TRBV5-5 and TRBJ1-2; D may be TRBD1 (5 bases). Between the trimmed V and J ends, which lost 4 bases and 4 bases, there was a span of 17 bases. The CDR3 runs 15 residues. Germline CDR1 SGHKS, CDR2 YYEKEE (reference sequence). Combining the CDR3 with reference TRBV5-5 and TRBJ1-2 gives the whole variable domain DAGVTQSPTHLIKTRGQQVTLRCSPISGHKSVSWYQQVLGQGPQFIFQYYEKEERGRGNFPDRFSARQFPNYSSELNVNALLLGDSALYLCASSPMEGRVYGYTFGSGTRLTVV.

This chain joins TRBV6-1 and TRBJ1-4; possibly TRBD1 for D (6 bases). The CDR3 consists of 13 residues. V lost 2 bases and J 8 bases, leaving 9 bases between the germline ends. Germline values: CDR1 MNHNS, CDR2 SASEGT. The chain's CDR3 is CASSERDKEKLFF. Here the CDR3 DNA reads TGTGCCAGCAGTGAAAGGGACAAAGAAAAACTGTTTTTT.

J is TRBJ1-2 and V is TRBV15, with D unresolved. Trimming shortened V by 5 bases and J by 4 bases, and 11 bases separated the two germline ends. The length of the CDR3 is 13 residues. The germline gives CDR1 LNHNV, CDR2 YYDKDF (reference sequence). The CDR3 bases are TGTGCCACCAGCGGTCAATCCGGCTATGGCTACACCTTC. It translates to CATSGQSGYGYTF.

This clone was seen a few times. The chain recombines TRBV29-1 with TRBJ2-2; 9 bases are shared with TRBD1. Germline assignment: CDR1 SQVTM and CDR2 ANQGSEA. The CDR3 contains 13 residues. The ends lost 4 bases at V and 7 bases at J; junction bases unmatched: 4. The CDR3 reads CSVGTGAGGELFF. In nucleotides, the CDR3 is TGCAGCGTTGGGACAGGGGCGGGCGGGGAGCTGTTTTTT.

The CDR3 sequence: CASSKGTDGGVNEKLFF. Written as DNA, the CDR3 is TGTGCCAGCAGCAAAGGGACCGATGGGGGGGTTAATGAAAAACTGTTTTTT. The rearrangement links TRBV21-1 to TRBJ1-4. TRBV21-1 counts as a pseudogene. The length of the CDR3 is 17 residues.

The chain is built from TRBV5-1 and TRBJ2-3, with TRBD2 matching 8 bases. This CDR3 has 18 amino acids. The germline CDR1 and CDR2 sequences are SGHRS and YFSETQ. The V segment lost 1 base and the J segment 6 bases; nucleotides outside the gene matches: 16. The CDR3 region has the DNA TGCGCCAGCAGCTTGAATTACGAGCGGGGGACCTCCCTGGATACGCAGTATTTT. This codes for CASSLNYERGTSLDTQYF.

The chain combines TRBV6-6 with TRBJ1-6; possibly TRBD1 for D (6 bases). CDR3 length equals 14 residues. Germline V gene data show CDR1 as MNHNY and CDR2 as SVGAGI (reference sequence). Trimming stripped 6 bases from V and 9 bases from J, with 15 bases between. CDR3 sequence: CASSATGTGSPLHF. The CDR3 DNA is TGTGCCAGCAGCGCGACAGGTACCGGTTCACCCCTCCACTTT.

This rearrangement joins TRBV19 to TRBJ1-5, with 9 bases fitting TRBD1. The CDR3 sequence is 18 residues long. Trimming at V came to 3 bases and at J to 0 bases, leaving 9 bases not matched to a gene. The germline gives CDR1 LNHDA, CDR2 SQIVND (reference sequence). The CDR3 region is CASSIARQGGYSNQPQHF. The CDR3 DNA reads TGTGCCAGTAGTATTGCTCGACAGGGGGGCTATAGCAATCAGCCCCAGCATTTT.

The chain couples TRBV14 to TRBJ2-7; TRBD1 matches at 7 bases. V lost 0 bases, J lost 4 bases, and 6 bases stayed unmatched. Germline V gene lookup returns CDR1 SGHDN and CDR2 FVKESK. The CDR3 is made up of 15 amino acids. The CDR3 region has the DNA TGTGCCAGCAGCCAAGATGAGACAGGGCTTTACGAGCAGTACTTC. This gives the protein CASSQDETGLYEQYF. Based on the CDR3 plus reference TRBV14 and TRBJ2-7, the full variable domain is EAGVTQFPSHSVIEKGQTVTLRCDPISGHDNLYWYRRVMGKEIKFLLHFVKESKQDESGMPNNRFLAERTGGTYSTLKVQPAELEDSGVYFCASSQDETGLYEQYFGPGTRLTVT.